This T cell receptor beta chain appears in the sequencing data of a study of T cells after yellow fever vaccination. TCRdb processed the 5' RACE reads anew with MiXCR; each CDR3 protein has one entry. This table has 300,000 to 400,000 distinct CDR3 sequences, roughly 10% appearing once. This clonotype appeared a few times. V was cut by 3 bases and J by 0 bases, with 6 bases left in between. Germline loops: CDR1 SEHNR, CDR2 FQNEAQ (reference sequence). The CDR3 extends over 14 amino acids. V usage is TRBV7-9 and J usage is TRBJ1-3; D gene uncertain. This receptor was identified in a man aged 18 to 29 who received the YFV17D yellow fever vaccine. The sequencing here drew on CD4+ T cells sorted from PBMCs, taken 45 days after the yellow fever booster vaccination. CDR3 in amino acids: CASSFGFSGNTIYF. CDR3 bases: TGTGCCAGCAGCTTCGGCTTCTCTGGAAACACCATATATTTT.